What follows are 26 T cell receptor beta chains derived from one specimen sequenced in a study of T cells in Graves' hyperthyroidism and ophthalmopathy (dated by TCRdb to between 2018 and 2020). Receptors were amplified or captured by multiplex PCR. Data came from an Illumina HiSeq 2000. The TCR beta CDR3 regions were amplified from the RNA transcripts. The TCR CDR3 was subjected to a first round of RT-PCR using the HTBI primer set and the Qiagen OneStep RT-PCR kit. The public reads were reanalyzed by TCRdb: fastp trimming at Q25, MiXCR alignment, in-frame beta chains only. Every distinct CDR3 protein forms one entry, paired with its most common genes and DNA. This sample comprises around 370,000 distinct CDR3 sequences, 18% of them detected only once. The top ten constitute over 35% of the sample. Sequencing was performed on blood. The receptors come from a man between 18 and 29 years old with Graves' ophthalmopathy.

This rearrangement joins TRBV18 to TRBJ2-3; no reliable D call. Deletions cut 5 bases from V and 0 bases from J, with 12 bases between. In germline, CDR1 is KGHSH, CDR2 LQKENI. The CDR3 contains 15 residues. The CDR3: CASSIRPASTDTQYF. In nucleotides, the CDR3 is TGTGCCAGCTCAATCCGGCCAGCGAGCACAGATACGCAGTATTTT.

This clonotype was counted at least ten times. The J gene is TRBJ1-1, the V gene TRBV5-1; TRBD1 might be the D (5 bases). Trimming removed 0 bases from V and 4 bases from J, with 13 bases in between. The CDR3 covers 15 residues. CDR1 and CDR2 from the germline V gene are SGHRS and YFSETQ. The CDR3 nucleotides read TGCGCCAGCAGCTTGGCGTGGGGGGAGGGCACTGAAGCTTTCTTT. Translating it yields CASSLAWGEGTEAFF.

The sample holds many counts of this clonotype. The chain employs TRBV4-1 and TRBJ2-1; D may be TRBD2 (7 bases). Trimming took 3 bases from V and 8 from J, leaving 11 bases between them. CDR3 length equals 13 residues. The germline gives CDR1 MGHRA, CDR2 YSYEKL. In DNA form, the CDR3 reads TGCGCCAGCAGCCAGACCGGGGGGCATGAGCAGTTCTTC. Protein product: CASSQTGGHEQFF.

In its sample, this clonotype was seen many times. CDR3 DNA sequence: TGTGCCAGCAGCTTCACGTCGGTGGGGGAGACCCAGTACTTC. It yields the protein CASSFTSVGETQYF. J is TRBJ2-5 and V is TRBV5-6; D is unclear. The CDR3 has 14 residues. In germline, CDR1 is SGHDT, CDR2 YYEEEE. V was cut by 2 bases and J by 5 bases, with 13 bases left in between.

This clonotype was seen a handful of times. The junction shows a germline mismatch at one end, possibly a read error. This chain uses TRBV3-1 with TRBJ1-2; no reliable D call. Looked up from germline, CDR1 is LGHDT and CDR2 is YNNKEL (reference sequence). The CDR3 length is 12 residues. CDR3 in DNA: TGTGCCAGCAGCCAAGACACTTATGACTACACCTTC. Encoded protein: CASSQDTYDYTF.

This clonotype was detected only a few times. The V gene is TRBV6-4, the J gene TRBJ1-5, with D possibly matching TRBD1 (6 bases). CDR3 size: 15 residues. Germline V CDR1 and CDR2: MRHNA, SNTAGT. The ends were cut back, 3 bases at V and 7 bases at J, with 16 bases in the middle. The CDR3 nucleotides read TGTGCCAGCAGTGAGTCGGCAGGGGAGGGGCAGCCCCAGCATTTT. It is translated as CASSESAGEGQPQHF.

At least ten counts were recorded for this clonotype. This chain connects TRBV2 to TRBJ1-4, with TRBD1 identical over 7 bases. CDR1 and CDR2 from the germline V gene are SNHLY and FYNNEI. This CDR3 is built from 14 residues. V dropped 6 bases and J dropped 3; count of bases not matched to a gene: 4. CDR3 sequence: CASSSGTANEKLFF. In nucleotides, the CDR3 is TGTGCCAGCAGCTCCGGGACAGCTAATGAAAAACTGTTTTTT.

This clonotype was found once. The chain carries TRBV7-2 and TRBJ1-6; 7 bases line up with TRBD1. Per germline, CDR1 SGHTA and CDR2 FQGNSA. This CDR3 contains 15 residues. V shed 2 bases, J shed 9 bases, and the junction held 7 bases outside the gene matches. This CDR3 is CASSLTFDRASPLHF. The CDR3, as DNA: TGTGCCAGCAGCTTAACGTTCGACAGGGCTTCACCCCTCCACTTT.

This chain connects TRBV10-2 to TRBJ1-1; no reliable D call. This CDR3 contains 11 residues. Trimming left V 0 bases short and J 11 bases short, with 7 bases between. The germline CDR1 and CDR2 sequences are WSHSY and SAAADI. As DNA, the CDR3 is TGCGCCAGCAGTGAGTCGGCCCGGGCTTTCTTT. Its translation is CASSESARAFF.

The table lists this clonotype with a few counts. The gene calls are TRBV24-1 and TRBJ1-6, with 7 bases matching TRBD1. This CDR3 region has 20 residues. Germline CDR1 and CDR2: KGHDR and SFDVKD. Germline trimming cut 6 bases from V and 4 bases from J; bases unmatched to any gene: 20. This CDR3 reads CATSNKPGTASLPYNSPLHF. For the CDR3, the DNA is TGTGCCACCAGTAATAAACCCGGGACAGCCTCTCTCCCTTATAATTCACCCCTCCACTTT.

The chain combines TRBV4-2 with TRBJ2-7, with 10 bases matching TRBD2. The junction had 8 bases not matched to a gene; V was cut back by 6 bases and J by 0 bases. The germline V gene has CDR1 LGHNA and CDR2 YNFKEQ. This CDR3 is built from 16 residues. The CDR3 spells CASSRLAGDSSYEQYF. CDR3 nucleotides: TGTGCCAGCAGTCGGCTAGCGGGGGACAGCTCCTACGAGCAGTACTTC.

This clonotype was recorded at least ten times. The chain employs TRBV29-1 and TRBJ2-3, with D possibly being TRBD2 (7 bases). Germline V gives CDR1 SQVTM, CDR2 ANQGSEA. V was trimmed by 7 bases and J by 2 bases, leaving 13 bases between them. This CDR3 is 13 amino acids long. The CDR3 region is CSGLGGPTDTQYF. CDR3 in DNA: TGCAGCGGCCTGGGGGGGCCCACAGATACGCAGTATTTT.

The chain recombines TRBV7-9 with TRBJ1-3, with D possibly matching TRBD1 (6 bases). CDR1 is SEHNR and CDR2 is FQNEAQ in the germline V gene (reference sequence). The CDR3 is made up of 13 amino acids. V shed 7 bases and J shed 4 bases, with 11 bases lying between them. The DNA for the CDR3 is TGTGCCAGCACCCTGCAGGGGGGAAACACCATATATTTT. It is translated as CASTLQGGNTIYF.

This clonotype was detected only once. A much larger clone lies one base from this, so it may be a read error. In DNA form, the CDR3 reads TGTGCCAACAGCCAAGGGACGCCGCAAGTGGGCTACACCTTC. This translates into CANSQGTPQVGYTF. This sequence joins TRBV5-5 and TRBJ1-2, with D perhaps matching TRBD1 (5 bases). In germline, CDR1 is SGHKS, CDR2 YYEKEE (reference sequence). CDR3 size: 14 residues.

This clonotype has only a few counts. The rearrangement uses TRBV12-3 or TRBV12-4 and TRBJ1-2, with D uncertain. The CDR3 length is 14 residues. The germline V and J ends were trimmed by 7 bases and 4 bases, with 16 bases remaining between them. The CDR3 DNA is TGTGCCAGCACCAGAGACCCACAACGCTATGGCTACACCTTC. It yields the protein CASTRDPQRYGYTF.

The chain is built from TRBV3-1 and TRBJ2-5; D ambiguous. V lost 7 bases and J 0 bases, leaving 15 bases between the germline ends. CDR3 length: 15 amino acids. From germline, CDR1 is LGHDT and CDR2 YNNKEL (reference sequence). CDR3 bases: TGTGCCAGCAAGTCCAGCGTGCTTCACCAAGAGACCCAGTACTTC. It encodes CASKSSVLHQETQYF.

This chain joins TRBV12-3 or TRBV12-4 and TRBJ1-5, with D unclear. The CDR3 has 17 amino acids. The V gene lost 7 bases and the J gene lost 3 bases, with 22 bases spanning the gap. Here the CDR3 reads CASIQVGWGIDNQPQHF. In nucleotides, the CDR3 is TGTGCCAGCATTCAAGTGGGGTGGGGAATAGACAATCAGCCCCAGCATTTT.

The sample holds many counts of this clonotype. V gene TRBV5-4 combines with J gene TRBJ2-2; the D is unclear. The length of the CDR3 is 13 residues. The germline CDR1 and CDR2 sequences are SGHNT and YYREEE (reference sequence). The V gene lost 2 bases and the J gene lost 5 bases, with 7 bases spanning the gap. The chain's CDR3 is CASSFLGTGELFF. For the CDR3, the DNA is TGTGCCAGCAGCTTTTTGGGGACCGGGGAGCTGTTTTTT.

V gene TRBV7-9 combines with J gene TRBJ2-1, with TRBD2 matching over 14 bases. There are 18 residues in the CDR3. With V trimmed by 1 base and J by 9 bases, 11 bases remained unmatched. Germline lookup yields CDR1 SEHNR and CDR2 FQNEAQ (reference sequence). The CDR3 DNA follows: TGTGCCAGCAGCTTAGGCCAGAGGACTAGCGGGGGGCGGGGTGAGCAGTTCTTC. Translating it yields CASSLGQRTSGGRGEQFF.

This clonotype was detected a few times. The J gene is TRBJ2-3, the V gene TRBV7-9, with D possibly called TRBD1 or TRBD2 (6 bases each). Germline V gene lookup returns CDR1 SEHNR and CDR2 FQNEAQ (reference sequence). V was trimmed by 5 bases and J by 6 bases, leaving 12 bases between them. CDR3 length: 13 amino acids. DNA of the CDR3: TGTGCCAGCAGCCGAAGGGGGGTTGATACGCAGTATTTT. This sequence encodes CASSRRGVDTQYF.

The chain carries TRBV6-1 and TRBJ1-6; no clear D gene. The germline V and J ends were trimmed by 4 bases and 10 bases, with 8 bases remaining between them. Germline CDR1 MNHNS, CDR2 SASEGT. The CDR3 is 12 amino acids. CDR3 residues: CASSGVRSPLHF. The CDR3 nucleotides are TGTGCCAGCAGTGGGGTCCGGTCACCCCTCCACTTT.

The chain has TRBV6-2 or TRBV6-3 and TRBJ2-3, with D tentatively TRBD1 (6 bases). V dropped 4 bases and J dropped 6 bases, with 14 bases sitting between them. This CDR3 spans 14 amino acids. Germline-derived CDR1 and CDR2 are MNHEY and SVGEGT. In DNA form, the CDR3 reads TGTGCCAGCAGTTCTGGGGGCCCAAAGGATACGCAGTATTTT. Protein: CASSSGGPKDTQYF.

This clonotype was found many times. CDR3 coding DNA: TGTGCCAGCTCACTGACTAGCGGGAGCTCCTACGAGCAGTACTTC. Protein product: CASSLTSGSSYEQYF. The V call is TRBV18, the J call TRBJ2-7; 12 bases agree with TRBD2. V gave up 4 bases and J gave up 0 bases; unmatched junction bases: 1. The CDR3 loop spans 15 amino acids. Germline CDR1 KGHSH, CDR2 LQKENI.

This clonotype was observed a handful of times. The chain combines TRBV20-1 with TRBJ1-2, with 9 bases aligning to TRBD1. V shed 1 base, J shed 2 bases, and the junction held 5 bases outside the gene matches. Germline CDR1 is DFQATT and CDR2 is SNEGSKA (reference sequence). This CDR3 is built from 15 residues. The CDR3 reads CSARGTDRGNYGYTF. The CDR3 nucleotides read TGCAGTGCTAGAGGAACGGACAGGGGAAACTATGGCTACACCTTC.

Many counts were recorded for this clonotype. The genes are TRBV29-1 and TRBJ2-3, with TRBD2 identical over 7 bases. The J segment lost 3 bases and the V segment lost 5 bases, leaving 5 bases of the junction unmatched. This CDR3 has 13 amino acids. The germline V gene has CDR1 SQVTM and CDR2 ANQGSEA. CDR3 DNA: TGCAGCGTTCGAGCGGGGATTACAGATACGCAGTATTTT. Protein: CSVRAGITDTQYF.

This clonotype appeared a few times. The chain uses TRBV6-5 and TRBJ2-7, with unresolved D. This CDR3 is 10 amino acids long. Trimming stripped 7 bases from V and 3 bases from J, with 4 bases between. Germline V gives CDR1 MNHEY, CDR2 SVGAGI. CDR3 residues: CASMLYEQYF. In DNA, the CDR3 is TGTGCCAGCATGCTCTACGAGCAGTACTTC.